One and the same sample provided the 15 T cell receptor beta chains below, sequenced in a study of blood T cell repertoires in COVID-19. TCRdb's table, derived via immunoSEQ multiplex PCR, lists solely in-frame clones and lacks some. Of some 45,000 clones listed, almost 90% are singletons. Sequenced: peripheral blood. All receptors derive from a human donor in a cohort sampled during active COVID-19.

The sample holds one count of this clone. The chain joins TRBV6-5 to TRBJ1-1, with D perhaps TRBD1 (5 bases). This CDR3 has 14 amino acids. CDR1 MNHEY and CDR2 SVGAGI come from the germline V gene. The V and J ends lost 6 bases and 4 bases respectively, with 15 bases between them. This chain's CDR3 is CASSPTGAGTEAFF. In DNA form, the CDR3 reads TGTGCCAGCAGCCCCACTGGGGCTGGCACTGAAGCTTTCTTT.

V and J are TRBV23-1 and TRBJ2-2; D possibly corresponds to TRBD1 (5 bases). TRBV23-1 is designated an ORF whose function remains uncertain. This CDR3 spans 12 amino acids. V lost 9 bases and J lost 5, with 10 bases in between. CDR3 protein: CARGRRTGELFF. In DNA form, the CDR3 reads TGCGCCAGGGGGCGACGGACCGGGGAGCTGTTTTTT.

The rearrangement joins TRBV7-2 to TRBJ1-2; D uncertain. Trimming cost V 1 base and J 0 bases, with 9 bases left between them. This CDR3 region has 15 residues. The germline CDR1 and CDR2 sequences are SGHTA and FQGNSA. As DNA, the CDR3 is TGTGCCAGCAGCTTAGGCGGCAGCTCTAACTATGGCTACACCTTC. The encoded protein is CASSLGGSSNYGYTF.

V and J are TRBV18 and TRBJ2-7; D may be TRBD1 (5 bases). The germline V gene encodes CDR1 KGHSH and CDR2 LQKENI. The V and J ends lost 4 bases and 6 bases respectively, with 19 bases between them. The CDR3 runs 15 residues. CDR3 sequence (DNA): TGTGCCAGCTCACGCGGACAAGGTCTGTCGGGCGAGCAGTACTTC. It codes for CASSRGQGLSGEQYF. Together with reference TRBV18 and TRBJ2-7, the CDR3 gives the full variable domain: NAGVMQNPRHLVRRRGQEARLRCSPMKGHSHVYWYRQLPEEGLKFMVYLQKENIIDESGMPKERFSAEFPKEGPSILRIQQVVRGDSAAYFCASSRGQGLSGEQYFGPGTRLTVT.

The genes are TRBV7-9 and TRBJ1-5; D is undetermined. This CDR3 comprises 16 residues. Germline CDR1 SEHNR, CDR2 FQNEAQ (reference sequence). Trimming cost V 5 bases and J 3 bases, with 17 bases left between them. In DNA, the CDR3 is TGTGCCAGCAGCACCATGGGCAGCTCTCCCAATCAGCCCCAGCATTTT. Translating gives CASSTMGSSPNQPQHF.

The chain has TRBV2 and TRBJ2-1; D is unresolved. Trimming stripped 2 bases from V and 10 bases from J, with 9 bases between. This CDR3 is built from 12 residues. In germline, CDR1 is SNHLY, CDR2 FYNNEI. Here the CDR3 DNA reads TGTGCCAGCAGTGAATCGATTGAGGAGCAGTTCTTC. It encodes CASSESIEEQFF.

The rearrangement links TRBV24-1 to TRBJ2-1, with 7 bases matching TRBD1. The length of the CDR3 is 15 residues. CDR1 and CDR2 (germline): KGHDR, SFDVKD. Unmatched junction bases numbered 7, after V lost 4 bases and J lost 5 bases. The CDR3 is CATSDSQDRNNEQFF. Written as DNA, the CDR3 is TGTGCCACCAGTGACTCCCAGGACAGGAACAATGAGCAGTTCTTC.

The chain recombines TRBV19 with TRBJ1-5, with 7 bases identical to TRBD1. CDR3 length equals 16 residues. Unmatched junction bases numbered 9, after V lost 3 bases and J lost 4 bases. CDR1 is LNHDA, CDR2 SQIVND, per germline (reference sequence). The CDR3 coding sequence is TGTGCCAGTAGTATGCAGGGGGTATTATGGAATCAGCCCCAGCATTTT. Its protein is CASSMQGVLWNQPQHF.

V gene TRBV10-3 combines with J gene TRBJ2-7, with 10 bases aligning to TRBD1. This CDR3 is 15 amino acids long. CDR1 and CDR2 from the germline V gene are ENHRY and SYGVKD. The junction had 6 bases not matched to a gene; V was cut back by 2 bases and J by 5 bases. CDR3 in amino acids: CAISEGTGAGHEQYF. The CDR3 nucleotides read TGTGCCATCAGTGAGGGGACAGGGGCCGGCCACGAGCAGTACTTC.

V and J are TRBV6-5 and TRBJ2-2; 8 nucleotides line up with TRBD1. The ends lost 7 bases at V and 5 bases at J; junction bases unmatched: 9. The germline V gene has CDR1 MNHEY and CDR2 SVGAGI. The CDR3 consists of 15 residues. CDR3 nucleotides: TGTGCCAGCATTCGGGACAGGCGTTCGACCGGGGAGCTGTTTTTT. Its translation is CASIRDRRSTGELFF.

The rearrangement links TRBV24-1 to TRBJ2-5; the D gene is possibly TRBD1 (6 bases). The V and J ends lost 6 bases and 1 base respectively, with 8 bases between them. CDR3 length equals 13 residues. CDR1 is KGHDR, CDR2 SFDVKD, per germline. The CDR3 DNA sequence: TGTGCCACCAGTACAGGGCCCCAAGAGACCCAGTACTTC. Translating it yields CATSTGPQETQYF.

The chain combines TRBV3-1 (or the pseudogene TRBV3-2) with TRBJ2-7; 10 nucleotides align to TRBD1. Trimming removed 5 bases from V and 2 bases from J; junction bases left unmatched: 6. From germline, CDR1 is LGHDT and CDR2 YNNKEL (reference sequence). The CDR3 is 15 residues long. CDR3 protein: CASSSGGTGAYEQYF. Here the CDR3 DNA reads TGTGCCAGCAGCTCGGGAGGGACAGGGGCCTACGAGCAGTACTTC.

The rearrangement uses TRBV4-3 and TRBJ2-2, with 9 bases that match TRBD1. CDR1 LGHNA and CDR2 YSLEER come from the germline V gene. V dropped 1 base and J dropped 3; count of bases not matched to a gene: 12. This CDR3 comprises 19 residues. The CDR3 region is CASSQARGQGFFHTGELFF. CDR3 bases: TGCGCCAGCAGCCAAGCCCGGGGACAGGGATTCTTTCACACCGGGGAGCTGTTTTTT.

J is TRBJ2-7 and V is TRBV27; D might be TRBD2 (6 bases). The germline V and J ends were trimmed by 1 base and 0 bases, with 10 bases remaining between them. This CDR3 region has 15 residues. The germline V gene has CDR1 MNHEY and CDR2 SMNVEV (reference sequence). The chain's CDR3 is CASSLYPGASYEQYF. In DNA form, the CDR3 reads TGTGCCAGCAGTTTATATCCGGGAGCCTCCTACGAGCAGTACTTC.

The CDR3 DNA is TGCGCCAGCAGCTTGGGAGGACAGGGTTCCCCCGAGCAGTACTTC. Encoded protein: CASSLGGQGSPEQYF. J is TRBJ2-7 and V is TRBV5-1; 8 nucleotides agree with TRBD1. The trim removed 0 bases at V and 6 bases at J, leaving 8 bases unmatched. The CDR3 contains 15 residues. Looked up from germline, CDR1 is SGHRS and CDR2 is YFSETQ. Full variable domain (missing parts from reference TRBV5-1 and TRBJ2-7): KAGVTQTPRYLIKTRGQQVTLSCSPISGHRSVSWYQQTPGQGLQFLFEYFSETQRNKGNFPGRFSGRQFSNSRSEMNVSTLELGDSALYLCASSLGGQGSPEQYFGPGTRLTVT.